The clone carrying this T cell receptor beta chain has more than one count but fewer than ten. These data originate in a study of human T cells and chemical hapten exposure. The time point denotes: pre-sensitization, week 0. Treatment indicated: therapeutic diphenylcyclopropenone sensitization with weekly scalp DPC. Unfractionated whole blood served as the source for total RNA extraction. Original processing methods: The median was roughly 91,000 TCRs per sample, ranging roughly 20,000 to 750,000. From the RACE reads, TCRdb called clonotypes with MiXCR, one entry per CDR3 protein. The V and J calls come from TCRdb's annotation, not from the publication. The sample shows approximately 320,000 distinct CDR3 sequences, roughly 6% of them seen only once. Germline CDR1 is KGHSH and CDR2 is LQKENI. The CDR3 extends over 15 amino acids. The V end lost 1 base, the J end lost 0 bases, and 8 bases lay between the germline ends.

The chain combines TRBV18 with TRBJ2-3, with D unclear. The origin of this receptor is a young woman with alopecia areata. Some clones in this sample may be carry-over from other donors' samples. The specimen was whole blood, collected in connection with sensitization to the hapten diphenylcyclopropenone (DPC). The CDR3 sequence is CASSPRPDSTDTQYF. As DNA, the CDR3 is TGTGCCAGCTCACCACGACCAGATAGCACAGATACGCAGTATTTT.